Listed below are T cell receptor beta chains from one sample, sequenced in a study of shared clonotypes between healthy human individuals. The repertoire was sequenced with immunoSEQ multiplex PCR; TCRdb's copy has only in-frame clones and lacks some. This table has a few hundred thousand clones, 50% to 75% appearing once. Sample: memory CD4+ T cells sorted from blood. These receptor sequences come from a man under 40 in good health. Both conserved end residues are part of each CDR3. The D gene is left open where the match is weak. Rows give clone size only sometimes, using once, few, many, or a class for an expanded clone.

cdr3_aa cdr3_nt v_call clone_size j_call d_call
CASSFGGRKEQYF TGTGCCAGCAGCTTCGGGGGAAGGAAAGAGCAGTACTTC TRBV5-4 few TRBJ2-7 -
CASSTGQGADYGYTF TGTGCCAGCAGCACCGGACAGGGGGCTGACTATGGCTACACCTTC TRBV9 few TRBJ1-2 TRBD1
CASSPLTLREQYF TGTGCCAGCAGTCCGCTAACATTAAGGGAGCAGTACTTC TRBV11-2 - TRBJ2-7 -
CASSLAADSGNTIYF TGCGCCAGCAGCTTGGCTGCAGACTCTGGAAACACCATATATTTT TRBV5-1 - TRBJ1-3 -
CASSAGPSYGYTF TGTGCCAGCAGCGCCGGGCCGAGCTATGGCTACACCTTC TRBV7-9 - TRBJ1-2 -
CASSERAPSGADTQYF TGCGCCAGCAGTGAGAGGGCCCCTAGCGGGGCGGATACGCAGTATTTT TRBV10-2 - TRBJ2-3 TRBD2
CASRNNGQEGKLFF TGTGCCAGCAGGAATAACGGACAGGAGGGAAAACTGTTTTTT TRBV28 - TRBJ1-4 TRBD1
CASSRLAAPYEQYF TGTGCCAGCAGCCGACTAGCGGCCCCCTACGAGCAGTACTTC TRBV5-6 few TRBJ2-7 TRBD2
CASSRDPGRETQYF TGTGCCAGCAGCCGGGACCCCGGGAGGGAGACCCAGTACTTC TRBV2 once TRBJ2-5 TRBD2
CASSLGGYDTEAFF TGTGCCAGCAGCTTAGGGGGATATGACACTGAAGCTTTCTTT TRBV7-3 - TRBJ1-1 -
CASSEGRWTEAFF TGTGCCAGCAGCGAAGGGAGGTGGACTGAAGCTTTCTTT TRBV5-6 - TRBJ1-1 -
CASSPPTTTYGYTF TGCGCCAGCAGCCCGCCGACGACCACCTATGGCTACACCTTC TRBV5-1 many TRBJ1-2 -
CASSLVAGSVSYEQYF TGTGCCAGCAGCTTAGTAGCCGGGTCTGTCTCCTACGAGCAGTACTTC TRBV7-2 - TRBJ2-7 -
CASSPSASGKHRRNEQFF TGTGCCAGCAGCCCCAGCGCTAGCGGAAAACATCGGAGGAATGAGCAGTTCTTC TRBV11-3 - TRBJ2-1 TRBD2
CASSTTGAGIYGYTF TGTGCCAGTAGTACAACAGGGGCCGGAATATATGGCTACACCTTC TRBV19 - TRBJ1-2 TRBD1
CASSGAYTEAFF TGTGCCAGCAGTGGGGCCTACACTGAAGCTTTCTTT TRBV27 few TRBJ1-1 -
CASSPVEGGGYEQYF TGTGCCAGCTCACCAGTTGAAGGGGGAGGCTACGAGCAGTACTTC TRBV18 - TRBJ2-7 -
CASSEMGGNTDTQYF TGCGCCAGCAGTGAGATGGGGGGGAACACAGATACGCAGTATTTT TRBV10-2 few TRBJ2-3 TRBD2
CASSLAGRGGYEQYF TGTGCCAGCAGCTTAGCGGGCAGGGGAGGGTACGAGCAGTACTTC TRBV11-2 - TRBJ2-7 -
CASSPPHYEQFF TGTGCCAGCAGTCCGCCCCACTACGAGCAGTTCTTC TRBV2 few TRBJ2-1 -
CASSRLARSYEQYF TGTGCCAGCAGTCGCCTAGCCCGCAGCTACGAGCAGTACTTC TRBV6-1 - TRBJ2-7 -
CASMGGNTIYF TGCGCCAGCATGGGGGGAAACACCATATATTTT TRBV5-1 many TRBJ1-3 -
CASSKTGGDYGYTF TGTGCCAGCAGTAAGACAGGGGGCGACTATGGCTACACCTTC TRBV28 - TRBJ1-2 TRBD1
CASRNTGFYEQYF TGTGCCAGCAGGAATACAGGATTCTACGAGCAGTACTTC TRBV27 once TRBJ2-7 -
CASSLGQGGYTF TGCGCCAGCAGCCTCGGACAGGGAGGATACACCTTC TRBV5-1 - TRBJ1-2 TRBD1
CASSFRLAGTPEQYF TGTGCCAGCAGTTTTAGACTAGCGGGAACCCCCGAGCAGTACTTC TRBV28 - TRBJ2-7 TRBD2
CASGIQAGSQNTEAFF TGTGCCAGCGGTATCCAGGCGGGGAGCCAGAACACTGAAGCTTTCTTT TRBV7-8 many TRBJ1-1 -
CASSVGPDREETQYF TGTGCCAGCTCGGTTGGCCCAGACAGAGAAGAGACCCAGTACTTC TRBV2 - TRBJ2-5 -
CASSADGGRVQPQHF TGTGCCAGCAGCGCCGACGGGGGGAGAGTGCAGCCCCAGCATTTT TRBV6-1 few TRBJ1-5 -
CASSPGTSGPYEQYF TGTGCCAGCAGCCCCGGGACTAGCGGACCATACGAGCAGTACTTC TRBV13 - TRBJ2-7 TRBD2
CASRTGGSEQFF TGTGCCAGCCGCACAGGGGGGAGTGAGCAGTTCTTC TRBV27 few TRBJ2-1 TRBD1
CASNTDNQPQHF TGTGCCAGCAACACAGACAATCAGCCCCAGCATTTT TRBV2 - TRBJ1-5 -